This T cell receptor beta chain emerged from a study of shared clonotypes between healthy human individuals. The table came from immunoSEQ multiplex PCR; TCRdb's copy has only in-frame clones and leaves some out. In the table there are 2,500,000 or so clones, roughly 92% of which are singletons. Turning to this clone: Antigen specificity is unknown.

This CDR3 has 15 residues. The germline V gene encodes CDR1 SGHRS and CDR2 YFSETQ. Trimming removed 2 bases from V and 5 bases from J, with 15 bases in between. Points from the study as a whole: Naive CD4 clonotype sharing across a few donors was about 5.3%. Estimated clonotype richness was generally higher in naive than memory subsets.

HIV-negative, healthy adults without recent acute infections or vaccinations were the donors. The chain uses TRBV5-1 and TRBJ2-3, with D possibly being TRBD2 (5 bases). The receptor comes from a man between 18 and 29 years old in good health. Some clones in this sample may be carry-over from other donors' samples. Sequencing used naive CD4+ T cells from PBMCs. Documented subset: CD45RA+ positively selected. The CDR3, as DNA: TGCGCCAGCAGCTTTGGTACGGGATCGGGAGATACGCAGTATTTT. This codes for CASSFGTGSGDTQYF.